A single sample is the source of the 7 T cell receptor beta chains below, sequenced in a study of blood T cell repertoires in COVID-19. The table came from immunoSEQ multiplex PCR; TCRdb's copy has only in-frame clones and leaves some out. The sample lists about 130,000 clones, 75% to 90% occurring once. The specimen was PBMCs or T cells enriched from blood (not recorded which). Receptors originate from a young man who had recovered from COVID-19.

The chain joins TRBV18 to TRBJ2-6, with D hard to call. Germline CDR1 and CDR2: KGHSH and LQKENI. V gave up 6 bases and J gave up 0 bases, with 15 bases separating them. This CDR3 spans 17 amino acids. The CDR3 sequence: CASSPTESTSGANVLTF. The CDR3 DNA reads as TGTGCCAGCTCCCCCACCGAGAGCACCTCTGGGGCCAACGTCCTGACTTTC.

This rearrangement joins TRBV5-1 to TRBJ2-5; the match to TRBD2 covers 13 bases. V was clipped by 0 bases and J by 5 bases; unmatched bases: 10. Germline V gene sequence: CDR1 SGHRS, CDR2 YFSETQ. The CDR3 length is 18 residues. CDR3 in DNA: TGCGCCAGCAGCTTGGCTCCAACTAGCGGGGGGGCTCGGGAGACCCAGTACTTC. This gives the protein CASSLAPTSGGARETQYF.

This rearrangement joins TRBV2 to TRBJ1-5; TRBD1 matches 7 bases. The V gene end was trimmed by 6 bases and the J gene end by 3 bases; junction bases not matched to a gene: 8. CDR1 SNHLY and CDR2 FYNNEI come from the germline V gene. This CDR3 is built from 15 residues. The CDR3 nucleotides read TGTGCCAGCAGGCCGGGACAGTCTGACAATCAGCCCCAGCATTTT. Residues: CASRPGQSDNQPQHF.

V is TRBV6-6 and J is TRBJ1-1, with D unclear. CDR1 MNHNY and CDR2 SVGAGI come from the germline V gene (reference sequence). The CDR3 extends over 15 amino acids. V lost 0 bases, J lost 1 base, and 9 bases lay in between. The CDR3 protein is CASSYSEGENTEAFF. The DNA of the CDR3 is TGTGCCAGCAGTTACTCTGAGGGAGAGAACACTGAAGCTTTCTTT.

The chain combines TRBV7-9 with TRBJ2-1; D is undetermined. The CDR3 is 15 amino acids. Trimming removed 6 bases at V and 3 bases at J, with 15 bases between. Germline CDR1 SEHNR, CDR2 FQNEAQ (reference sequence). The CDR3 sequence is CASSKFSVGYNEQFF. The DNA for the CDR3 is TGTGCCAGCAGTAAGTTCAGCGTAGGCTACAATGAGCAGTTCTTC.

This clone was picked up a small number of times. V and J are TRBV2 and TRBJ1-1, with TRBD1 as a possible D gene (6 bases). Germline assignment: CDR1 SNHLY and CDR2 FYNNEI. This CDR3 has 11 residues. Trimming cost V 5 bases and J 10 bases, with 11 bases left between them. CDR3 loop: CASSRQEAAFF. CDR3 nucleotide sequence: TGTGCCAGCAGTAGACAGGAGGCAGCTTTCTTT.

In DNA, the CDR3 is TGTGCCAGCAGTGGTAGACAGGGGAACTATGGCTACACCTTC. It codes for CASSGRQGNYGYTF. The chain is built from TRBV7-9 and TRBJ1-2; 8 bases fit TRBD1. Germline-derived CDR1 and CDR2 are SEHNR and FQNEAQ (reference sequence). This CDR3 comprises 14 residues. After removal of 6 bases from V and 2 bases from J, the junction contained 5 bases not matched to a gene.